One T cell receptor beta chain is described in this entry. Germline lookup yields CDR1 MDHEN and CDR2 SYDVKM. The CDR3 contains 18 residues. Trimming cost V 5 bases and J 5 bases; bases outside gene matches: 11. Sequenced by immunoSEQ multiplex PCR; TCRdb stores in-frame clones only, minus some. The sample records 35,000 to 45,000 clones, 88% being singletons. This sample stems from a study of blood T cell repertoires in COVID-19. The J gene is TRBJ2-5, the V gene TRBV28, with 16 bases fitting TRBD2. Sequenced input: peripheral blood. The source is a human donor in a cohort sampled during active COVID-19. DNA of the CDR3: TGTGCCAGCAGTCCAACCGGGACTAGCGGGAGGGCCGGGGAGACCCAGTACTTC. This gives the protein CASSPTGTSGRAGETQYF.